This TCR beta chain was observed in a study of T cell responses to AZD1222 COVID-19 vaccine. The CDR3 totals 11 residues. The germline CDR1 and CDR2 sequences are DFQATT and SNEGSKA (reference sequence). With respect to this clone: Its target is unknown.

The study's findings and limits: Repertoires were collected only later (after the peak T cell response had occurred). Seropositive AZD1222 recipients at baseline numbered only five to seven.

Clones were sequenced by immunoSEQ multiplex PCR, and TCRdb holds only the in-frame ones, with some missing. The sample records over 45,000 clones, over 75% being singletons. This chain joins TRBV20-1 and TRBJ1-1; no firm D call. Specimen: peripheral blood, collected on day 0 of AZD1222 vaccination. This receptor was obtained from an adult in good health. The CDR3 loop is CRSGAGTEAFF. As DNA, the CDR3 is TGCAGGTCCGGTGCGGGCACTGAAGCTTTCTTT.